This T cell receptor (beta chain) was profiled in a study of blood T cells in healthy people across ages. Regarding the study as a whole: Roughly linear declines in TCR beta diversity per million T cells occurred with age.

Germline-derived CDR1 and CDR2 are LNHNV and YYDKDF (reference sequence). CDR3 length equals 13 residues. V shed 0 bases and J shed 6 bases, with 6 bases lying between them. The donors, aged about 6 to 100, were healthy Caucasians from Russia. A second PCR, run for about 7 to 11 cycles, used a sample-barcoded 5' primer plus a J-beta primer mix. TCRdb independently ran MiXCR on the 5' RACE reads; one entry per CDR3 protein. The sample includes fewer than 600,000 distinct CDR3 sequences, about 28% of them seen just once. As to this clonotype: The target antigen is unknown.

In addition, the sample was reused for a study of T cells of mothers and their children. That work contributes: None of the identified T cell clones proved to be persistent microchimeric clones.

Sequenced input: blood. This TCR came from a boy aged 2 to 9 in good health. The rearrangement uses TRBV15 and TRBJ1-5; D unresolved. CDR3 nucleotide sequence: TGTGCCACCAGCAGAGATCAAGGTCAGCCCCAGCATTTT. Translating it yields CATSRDQGQPQHF.